This TCR beta chain stems from a study of T cell responses to AZD1222 COVID-19 vaccine. Study-wide context: Second doses at about 4 or about 12 weeks were pooled. Study-level findings and limits: After two AZD1222 doses, spike-specific TCR breadth and depth rose versus day 0. Close to half of spike-specific TCRs reportedly recognize unmutated variant regions. Donors were mostly white British, more females; clonal diversity possibly underestimated.

This clone came up once. Antigen: not known. CDR1 is MRHNA, CDR2 SNTAGT, per germline. V was pared by 3 bases and J by 2 bases, with 1 base of the junction left unmatched. The CDR3 covers 15 residues. Profiling relied on immunoSEQ multiplex PCR, and the TCRdb table lists in-frame clones only, not all of them. Of 150,000 or so clones in the sample, about 90% are singletons; the top ten hold roughly 5.5%. The receptor was isolated from an adult in good health. The material sequenced was peripheral blood, taken on day 0 of AZD1222 vaccination. The chain uses TRBV6-4 and TRBJ2-5; 12 positions agree with TRBD2. DNA for the CDR3: TGTGCCAGCAGTGAGACTAGCGGGAGTCAAGAGACCCAGTACTTC. Its translation: CASSETSGSQETQYF.